This is a list of T cell receptor beta chains from one sample in a study of breast tumors, draining lymph nodes, adjacent tissues. TCRdb ran MiXCR on the multiplex PCR reads and lists one entry per CDR3 protein. The repertoire holds some 170,000 distinct CDR3 sequences, with about 33% as singletons. The source material was axillary lymph node tissue. These receptor sequences come from a female donor with breast cancer. Some clones in this sample may be carry-over from other donors' samples. The CDR3 runs from the conserved cysteine through the conserved F or W. The D gene is left open where the match is weak. The listing skips clone size in some rows; elsewhere it reads once, few, many or a size class.

.	TRBV5-1	TRBJ2-3	.	TGCGCCAACAGCCCTGGGGCCACAGATACGCAGTATTTT	CANSPGATDTQYF
.	TRBV19	TRBJ1-6	few	TGTGCCAGTAGCCTAGGGGGTTCACCCCTCCACTTT	CASSLGGSPLHF
TRBD1	TRBV5-1	TRBJ1-6	.	TGCGCCAGCAGCCGACAGGGGGCAGAGGATAATTCACCCCTCCACTTT	CASSRQGAEDNSPLHF
.	TRBV10-3	TRBJ1-3	.	TGTGCCATCAGTGAGTCCGGGTCAGGAAACACCATATATTTT	CAISESGSGNTIYF
TRBD2	TRBV5-5	TRBJ2-3	many	TGTGCCAGCAGCTTGGGGACTAGCGGGGGGGCGGGTGCCGGTACGCAGTATTTT	CASSLGTSGGAGAGTQYF
TRBD2	TRBV27	TRBJ2-1	many	TGTGCCAGCAGTTTTAGCGGGGGCGGGAATGAGCAGTTCTTC	CASSFSGGGNEQFF
TRBD1	TRBV11-3	TRBJ2-3	many	TGTGCCAGCAGTCAGCAGGGGGCGAGGGGCACAGATACGCAGTATTTT	CASSQQGARGTDTQYF
.	TRBV20-1	TRBJ2-5	.	TGCAGTGCTAGGGGACAGCGGACTACCGGGACCCAGTACTTC	CSARGQRTTGTQYF
TRBD1	TRBV27	TRBJ1-2	many	TGTGCCAGCGGGAAGCGAGGGACAGATAAAAATGGGAACTATGGCTACACCTTC	CASGKRGTDKNGNYGYTF
TRBD2	TRBV20-1	TRBJ2-7	many	TGCAGTGCTAGAGATCGTACTCTAGCGGGAGAGGGTGAGCAGTACTTC	CSARDRTLAGEGEQYF
.	TRBV27	TRBJ1-4	many	TGTGCCAGCAGTCGCAGGGGTTTAACTAATGAAAAACTGTTTTTT	CASSRRGLTNEKLFF
.	TRBV20-1	TRBJ2-3	many	TGCAGTGCCCCCGACCCCCAAGTTGGCACAGATACGCAGTATTTT	CSAPDPQVGTDTQYF
.	TRBV5-1	TRBJ2-1	.	TGTGCCAGCAGCGTAGGGGGCTACAATGAGCAGTTCTTC	CASSVGGYNEQFF
.	TRBV7-9	TRBJ2-6	many	TGTGCCAGCAGCTCCTCAGGAACTGGGGCCAACGTCCTGACTTTC	CASSSSGTGANVLTF
.	TRBV15	TRBJ1-6	once	TGTGCCTTCAGTGAGACCGGGCTAAATTCACCCCTCCACTTT	CAFSETGLNSPLHF
.	TRBV12-3/TRBV12-4	TRBJ1-4	many	TGTGCCAGCAGCCTAGGGGGGGGGCTAAATGAAAAACTGTTTTTT	CASSLGGGLNEKLFF
.	TRBV11-1	TRBJ2-7	.	TGTGCCAGCAGCTTAGGGGGGGGGGCAAAGTCCCTCTACGGGCAGTACTTC	CASSLGGGAKSLYGQYF
.	TRBV9	TRBJ2-5	.	TGTGCCAGCAGCTTAAGTCCAGGGGGAGGACGAGAGACCCAGTGCTTC	CASSLSPGGGRETQCF
TRBD1	TRBV28	TRBJ1-5	many	TGTGCCAGCAGTCCAACAGGGGATAGCAATCAGCCCCAGCATTTT	CASSPTGDSNQPQHF
TRBD1	TRBV6-6	TRBJ2-3	.	TGTGCCAGCAGCAAAGGCAGGGGGCAGAAAGCAACAGATACGCAGTATTTT	CASSKGRGQKATDTQYF
.	TRBV7-3	TRBJ2-3	once	TGTGCCAGCAGCGCGACAGGGCGGGGCGCGACGAGCACAGATACGCAGTATTTT	CASSATGRGATSTDTQYF
TRBD2	TRBV7-2	TRBJ2-7	many	TGTGCCAGCAGCTTTAGCGGGGGAAACGAGCAGTACTTC	CASSFSGGNEQYF
.	TRBV10-1	TRBJ2-5	.	TGCGCCAGCAGTTACTTAGATCAGCCCCAGTACTTC	CASSYLDQPQYF
.	TRBV7-9	TRBJ2-7	.	TGTGCCAGCAGCTTAGGCGTAGTAGGTCCCTACGAGCAGTACTTC	CASSLGVVGPYEQYF
TRBD1	TRBV29-1	TRBJ2-7	many	TGCAGCGCTTCGGGACAGGGGACTTGGGAGCAGTACTTC	CSASGQGTWEQYF
.	TRBV4-3	TRBJ1-2	many	TGCGCCAGCAGCCAAGATTTGTCGGCTAACTATGGCTACACCTTC	CASSQDLSANYGYTF
TRBD1	TRBV29-1	TRBJ1-5	many	TGCAGCGTCATTACAGGGGCAGGGCAGCCCCAGCATTTT	CSVITGAGQPQHF
TRBD2	TRBV20-1	TRBJ2-1	many	TGCAGTGCTATAAGAGATGGCGTGGGACTAGCGGGAGATCGTGAGCAGTTCTTC	CSAIRDGVGLAGDREQFF
TRBD1	TRBV12-3/TRBV12-4	TRBJ2-7	.	TGTGCCAGCAGTTTCGAGACAGGGTTCTACGAGCAGTACTTC	CASSFETGFYEQYF
.	TRBV7-9	TRBJ1-2	once	TGTGCCAGCAGCTCCGAAGACCCATCCGGCTACACCTTC	CASSSEDPSGYTF